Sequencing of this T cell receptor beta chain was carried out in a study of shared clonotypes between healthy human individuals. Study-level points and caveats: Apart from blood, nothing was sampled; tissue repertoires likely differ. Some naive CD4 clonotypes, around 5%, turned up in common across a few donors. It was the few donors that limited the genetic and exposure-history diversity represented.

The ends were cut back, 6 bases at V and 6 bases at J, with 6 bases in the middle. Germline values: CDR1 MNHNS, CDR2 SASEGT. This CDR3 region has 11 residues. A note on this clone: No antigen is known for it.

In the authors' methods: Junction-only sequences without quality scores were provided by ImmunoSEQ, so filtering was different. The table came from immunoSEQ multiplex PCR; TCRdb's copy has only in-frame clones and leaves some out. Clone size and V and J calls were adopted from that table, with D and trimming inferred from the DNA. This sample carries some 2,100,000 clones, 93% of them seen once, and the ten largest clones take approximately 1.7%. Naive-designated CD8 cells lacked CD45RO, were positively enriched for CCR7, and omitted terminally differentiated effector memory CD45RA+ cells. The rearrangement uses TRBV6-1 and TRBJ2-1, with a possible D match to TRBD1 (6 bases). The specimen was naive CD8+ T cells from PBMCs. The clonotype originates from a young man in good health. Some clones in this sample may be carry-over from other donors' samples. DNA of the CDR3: TGTGCCAGCAGACAGGGCAATGAGCAGTTCTTC. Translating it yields CASRQGNEQFF.